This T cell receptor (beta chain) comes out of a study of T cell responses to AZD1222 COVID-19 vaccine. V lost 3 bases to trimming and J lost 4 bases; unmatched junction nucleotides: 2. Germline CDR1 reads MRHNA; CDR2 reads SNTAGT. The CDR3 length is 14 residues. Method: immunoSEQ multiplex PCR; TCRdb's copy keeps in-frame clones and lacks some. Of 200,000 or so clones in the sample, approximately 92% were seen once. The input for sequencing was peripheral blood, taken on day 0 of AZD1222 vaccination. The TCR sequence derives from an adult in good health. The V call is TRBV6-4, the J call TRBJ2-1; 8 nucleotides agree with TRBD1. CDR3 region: CASSDGTGYNEQFF. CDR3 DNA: TGTGCCAGCAGTGATGGGACAGGTTACAATGAGCAGTTCTTC.